These T cell receptor beta chains were read from a single sample in a study of T cells after yellow fever vaccination. Each CDR3 protein gets one entry after TCRdb re-called the 5' RACE reads with MiXCR. The profile covers some 560,000 distinct CDR3 sequences, with 15% to 20% appearing a single time and about 13% taken by the ten largest. This material consisted of PBMCs, taken 15 days after the yellow fever booster vaccination. Source of these receptors: a man younger than 45 who received the YFV17D yellow fever vaccine. CDR3s include the opening cysteine and the closing phenylalanine or tryptophan. The order of the fields is J gene, D gene, clone size, V gene, CDR3 DNA, CDR3 protein. D genes are given only for firm matches. The size of a clone is reported for some rows only, either as once, few or many, or as a class for expanded clones.

J gene: TRBJ2-7
D gene: TRBD2
clone size: few
V gene: TRBV7-2
CDR3 DNA: TGTGCCAGCACCGTTAGCGGGAGGACCTCCTACGAGCAGTACTTC
CDR3 protein: CASTVSGRTSYEQYF

J gene: TRBJ2-1
D gene: TRBD2
clone size: few
V gene: TRBV9
CDR3 DNA: TGTGCCAGCAGCTTACGACTAGCGGGAGAATGGGACAATGAGCAGTTCTTC
CDR3 protein: CASSLRLAGEWDNEQFF

J gene: TRBJ2-7
D gene: TRBD1
clone size: .
V gene: TRBV4-3
CDR3 DNA: TGCGCCAGCAGTCTCGCAAGACAGGGCTACGAGCAGTACTTC
CDR3 protein: CASSLARQGYEQYF

J gene: TRBJ2-7
D gene: .
clone size: .
V gene: TRBV4-2
CDR3 DNA: TGTGCCAGCAGCCAGGCCAGTGGGGGGTACGAGCAGTACTTC
CDR3 protein: CASSQASGGYEQYF

J gene: TRBJ1-2
D gene: .
clone size: .
V gene: TRBV5-4
CDR3 DNA: TGTGCCAGCAGCTCAGGACAGCCGGGGGATGGCTACACCTTC
CDR3 protein: CASSSGQPGDGYTF

J gene: TRBJ1-2
D gene: TRBD1
clone size: .
V gene: TRBV5-1
CDR3 DNA: TGCGCCAGCAGCCCGGGACAGGACGGCTATGGCTACACCTTC
CDR3 protein: CASSPGQDGYGYTF

J gene: TRBJ2-1
D gene: TRBD2
clone size: .
V gene: TRBV4-1
CDR3 DNA: TGCGCCAGCAGCCAAGACGTGGGACTAGCGGGAGGAGATGAGCAGTTCTTC
CDR3 protein: CASSQDVGLAGGDEQFF

J gene: TRBJ2-5
D gene: .
clone size: .
V gene: TRBV25-1
CDR3 DNA: TGTGCCAGCAGTGAATACAAAGGGGGGCCCGAGACCCAGTACTTC
CDR3 protein: CASSEYKGGPETQYF

J gene: TRBJ2-7
D gene: TRBD1
clone size: few
V gene: TRBV4-2
CDR3 DNA: TGTGCCAGCAGCCAAGTACCCCGGGACAGGAGTTACGAGCAGTACTTC
CDR3 protein: CASSQVPRDRSYEQYF

J gene: TRBJ2-7
D gene: .
clone size: .
V gene: TRBV6-1
CDR3 DNA: TGTGCCAGCAGTCCCCCCACAGGGCGCGAGCAGTACTTC
CDR3 protein: CASSPPTGREQYF

J gene: TRBJ2-2
D gene: TRBD2
clone size: .
V gene: TRBV5-6
CDR3 DNA: TGTGCCAGCAGCTCCCGGGCTAGCGGGATCTCCCTCCTTAACACCGGGGAGCTGTTTTTT
CDR3 protein: CASSSRASGISLLNTGELFF

J gene: TRBJ2-3
D gene: .
clone size: few
V gene: TRBV12-3/TRBV12-4
CDR3 DNA: TGTGCCAGCAGTTTAATCCTCATCACAGATACGCAGTATTTT
CDR3 protein: CASSLILITDTQYF

J gene: TRBJ2-1
D gene: TRBD1
clone size: few
V gene: TRBV10-3
CDR3 DNA: TGTGCCATCAGATCACAGGGGGCTGAATCCTACAATGAGCAGTTCTTC
CDR3 protein: CAIRSQGAESYNEQFF

J gene: TRBJ2-3
D gene: .
clone size: .
V gene: TRBV18
CDR3 DNA: TGTGCCAGCTCACCAAACTTCGCGGGTGAAGATACGCAGTATTTT
CDR3 protein: CASSPNFAGEDTQYF

J gene: TRBJ2-1
D gene: TRBD1
clone size: .
V gene: TRBV15
CDR3 DNA: TGTGCCACCAGCATGCTATGGGACAGGGGGCTGGATGAGCAGTTCTTC
CDR3 protein: CATSMLWDRGLDEQFF

J gene: TRBJ2-5
D gene: TRBD2
clone size: .
V gene: TRBV6-1
CDR3 DNA: TGTGCCAGATTTAGCGGGGACCAAGAGACCCAGTACTTC
CDR3 protein: CARFSGDQETQYF

J gene: TRBJ2-7
D gene: .
clone size: .
V gene: TRBV7-9
CDR3 DNA: TGTGCCAGCAGCTTGACAGGAGATATGGCATACGAGCAGTACTTC
CDR3 protein: CASSLTGDMAYEQYF

J gene: TRBJ2-5
D gene: .
clone size: few
V gene: TRBV7-9
CDR3 DNA: TGTGCCAGCAGCCCGGGACGGATCCAAGAGACCCAGTACTTC
CDR3 protein: CASSPGRIQETQYF

J gene: TRBJ1-2
D gene: .
clone size: .
V gene: TRBV7-2
CDR3 DNA: TGTGCCAGCAGCTTATCATGGGGACCTAACTATGGCTACACCTTC
CDR3 protein: CASSLSWGPNYGYTF

J gene: TRBJ2-7
D gene: .
clone size: .
V gene: TRBV14
CDR3 DNA: TGTGCCAGCAGCCCGGGGCATATCTACGAGCAGTACTTC
CDR3 protein: CASSPGHIYEQYF

J gene: TRBJ2-7
D gene: .
clone size: .
V gene: TRBV23-1
CDR3 DNA: TGCGCCAGCAGTCTCAGGCACTCGGACGAGCAGTACTTC
CDR3 protein: CASSLRHSDEQYF

J gene: TRBJ2-4
D gene: TRBD2
clone size: .
V gene: TRBV5-1
CDR3 DNA: TGCGCCAGCAGCTTGGACGGGAGGCCGGAGGACATTCAGTACTTC
CDR3 protein: CASSLDGRPEDIQYF

J gene: TRBJ2-3
D gene: .
clone size: .
V gene: TRBV20-1
CDR3 DNA: TGCAGTGCCAAAGTTGCAGATACGCAGTATTTT
CDR3 protein: CSAKVADTQYF

J gene: TRBJ2-7
D gene: TRBD2
clone size: .
V gene: TRBV20-1
CDR3 DNA: TGCAGTGCTAATAGCGGGATCTACGAGCAGTACTTC
CDR3 protein: CSANSGIYEQYF

J gene: TRBJ2-3
D gene: .
clone size: many
V gene: TRBV7-2
CDR3 DNA: TGTGCCAGCAGTCCCCAGGGACGCACAGATACGCAGTATTTT
CDR3 protein: CASSPQGRTDTQYF

J gene: TRBJ2-1
D gene: .
clone size: .
V gene: TRBV20-1
CDR3 DNA: TGCAGTGCTAGAAGCTGGAGCTCCTACAATGAGCAGTTCTTC
CDR3 protein: CSARSWSSYNEQFF

J gene: TRBJ2-3
D gene: .
clone size: .
V gene: TRBV10-3
CDR3 DNA: TGTGCCATCAGTGACCCAGCGGAGAGCCTCACAGATACGCAGTATTTT
CDR3 protein: CAISDPAESLTDTQYF

J gene: TRBJ2-1
D gene: .
clone size: .
V gene: TRBV12-3/TRBV12-4
CDR3 DNA: TGTGCCAGCAGTTTAATAAGGAAGCAGTTCTTC
CDR3 protein: CASSLIRKQFF

J gene: TRBJ2-3
D gene: .
clone size: .
V gene: TRBV5-4
CDR3 DNA: TGTGCCAGCAGCTTGGGCTCAGAGGTAGCGACCACAGATACGCAGTATTTT
CDR3 protein: CASSLGSEVATTDTQYF

J gene: TRBJ2-2
D gene: .
clone size: few
V gene: TRBV5-1
CDR3 DNA: TGCGCCAGCAGAAGAGAAACCGCGAACACCGGGGAGCTGTTTTTT
CDR3 protein: CASRRETANTGELFF

J gene: TRBJ1-2
D gene: .
clone size: few
V gene: TRBV10-3
CDR3 DNA: TGTGCCATCAGACCCGGCCGATCCTCTAACTATGGCTACACCTTC
CDR3 protein: CAIRPGRSSNYGYTF

J gene: TRBJ2-1
D gene: TRBD1
clone size: .
V gene: TRBV4-3
CDR3 DNA: TGCGCCAGCAGCCAAGTACCGGGACAGCCCTACAATGAGCAGTTCTTC
CDR3 protein: CASSQVPGQPYNEQFF

J gene: TRBJ1-5
D gene: .
clone size: once
V gene: TRBV7-9
CDR3 DNA: TGTGCCAGCAGCTCTACCCAGGGGAATCAGCCCCAGCATTTT
CDR3 protein: CASSSTQGNQPQHF

J gene: TRBJ2-1
D gene: .
clone size: few
V gene: TRBV7-9
CDR3 DNA: TGTGCCAGCAGCTTAGTACCGGCCACCTCGGATGAGCAGTTCTTC
CDR3 protein: CASSLVPATSDEQFF

J gene: TRBJ1-2
D gene: .
clone size: .
V gene: TRBV20-1
CDR3 DNA: TGCAGTGCTAGTTACGGGGGCTATGGCTACACCTTC
CDR3 protein: CSASYGGYGYTF

J gene: TRBJ2-1
D gene: .
clone size: .
V gene: TRBV3-1
CDR3 DNA: TGTGCCAGCAGCCAAGGGGTCGACGTGCGGGCAAAAAATGAGCAGTTCTTC
CDR3 protein: CASSQGVDVRAKNEQFF

J gene: TRBJ2-1
D gene: TRBD1
clone size: .
V gene: TRBV12-3/TRBV12-4
CDR3 DNA: TGTGCCAGCAGAACATCCGAGACAGGGAACAATGAGCAGTTCTTC
CDR3 protein: CASRTSETGNNEQFF

J gene: TRBJ2-3
D gene: TRBD2
clone size: .
V gene: TRBV10-3
CDR3 DNA: TGTGCCATCACCTCTCTCGCGGGAGGGGGCACAGATACGCAGTATTTT
CDR3 protein: CAITSLAGGGTDTQYF

J gene: TRBJ2-7
D gene: TRBD2
clone size: .
V gene: TRBV29-1
CDR3 DNA: TGCAGCGTTGAGGGCTCACTGCGGGGGAGCTCCTACGAGCAGTACTTC
CDR3 protein: CSVEGSLRGSSYEQYF

J gene: TRBJ2-3
D gene: TRBD2
clone size: .
V gene: TRBV14
CDR3 DNA: TGTGCCAGCAGCGTACGGACTAGCGGGAGTCTCGATACGCAGTATTTT
CDR3 protein: CASSVRTSGSLDTQYF

J gene: TRBJ1-2
D gene: .
clone size: .
V gene: TRBV12-3/TRBV12-4
CDR3 DNA: TGTGCCAGCAGTTTCCTGGACCGACCAGCCCTAGGAGGCTACACCTTC
CDR3 protein: CASSFLDRPALGGYTF

J gene: TRBJ2-7
D gene: .
clone size: .
V gene: TRBV27
CDR3 DNA: TGTGCCAGCAGTCCACTTGACAGGTTCTCCTACGAGCAGTACTTC
CDR3 protein: CASSPLDRFSYEQYF

J gene: TRBJ2-7
D gene: .
clone size: .
V gene: TRBV20-1
CDR3 DNA: TGCAGTGCCCAAACAGGGCGGGGAGAGAACGAGCAGTACTTC
CDR3 protein: CSAQTGRGENEQYF

J gene: TRBJ2-7
D gene: .
clone size: .
V gene: TRBV6-2/TRBV6-3
CDR3 DNA: TGTGCCAGCAGTCTCGTTCGTCGCGAGCAGTACTTC
CDR3 protein: CASSLVRREQYF

J gene: TRBJ2-7
D gene: .
clone size: few
V gene: TRBV5-1
CDR3 DNA: TGCGCCAGCAGCTTGGGGACAAGTGCTATAGAGCAGTACTTC
CDR3 protein: CASSLGTSAIEQYF

J gene: TRBJ2-7
D gene: TRBD2
clone size: few
V gene: TRBV7-2
CDR3 DNA: TGTGCCAGCAGCTTAAGCCCGGGACTAGCGGGAGTGGATGAGCAGTACTTC
CDR3 protein: CASSLSPGLAGVDEQYF

J gene: TRBJ1-4
D gene: TRBD1
clone size: .
V gene: TRBV20-1
CDR3 DNA: TGCAGTGCTCAACACAGGGGTCCTGAAAAACTGTTTTTT
CDR3 protein: CSAQHRGPEKLFF

J gene: TRBJ2-5
D gene: TRBD1
clone size: .
V gene: TRBV5-6
CDR3 DNA: TGTGCCAGCAGCGTGGGACAGAACCAAGAGACCCAGTACTTC
CDR3 protein: CASSVGQNQETQYF

J gene: TRBJ2-1
D gene: .
clone size: .
V gene: TRBV27
CDR3 DNA: TGTGCCAGCAGTCCAGCAGGGATCCGCCACAATGAGCAGTTCTTC
CDR3 protein: CASSPAGIRHNEQFF

J gene: TRBJ1-1
D gene: .
clone size: few
V gene: TRBV25-1
CDR3 DNA: TGTGCCAGCAGTGAGGGACGGAGTGAAGCTTTCTTT
CDR3 protein: CASSEGRSEAFF

J gene: TRBJ2-3
D gene: TRBD1
clone size: .
V gene: TRBV29-1
CDR3 DNA: TGCAGCGTTAGCGCCGGGACAGGGGTTGGGTATTTT
CDR3 protein: CSVSAGTGVGYF